This T cell receptor (beta chain) was sequenced in a study of T cell responses to AZD1222 COVID-19 vaccine. Study details: Whether given at about 4 or about 12 weeks, second doses were pooled.

Profiled with immunoSEQ multiplex PCR; TCRdb holds only in-frame clones, not every one. The data show roughly 100,000 clones, with 90% seen just once and approximately 1.2% held by the top ten. Study conclusions and caveats: With dominance at 160-218 and 743-854, vaccine-associated CD4 TCRs spanned spike. Repertoires were obtained only post-peak T cell response.

Remarks on this clone: What it binds is not known.

The germline V gene has CDR1 SGHRS and CDR2 YFSETQ. The CDR3 has 11 amino acids. Trimming removed 4 bases from V and 3 bases from J, with 4 bases in between. Sequencing used peripheral blood, obtained on day 0 of AZD1222 vaccination. This TCR derives from an adult in good health. The V gene is TRBV5-1, the J gene TRBJ2-5, with unresolved D. CDR3 nucleotides: TGCGCCAGCAGCATAGAAGAGACCCAGTACTTC. Translation gives CASSIEETQYF. Supplemented by reference TRBV5-1 and TRBJ2-5, the full variable domain reads KAGVTQTPRYLIKTRGQQVTLSCSPISGHRSVSWYQQTPGQGLQFLFEYFSETQRNKGNFPGRFSGRQFSNSRSEMNVSTLELGDSALYLCASSIEETQYFGPGTRLLVL.